This entry features one TCR beta chain sequence. CDR1 and CDR2 (germline): SGHKS, YYEKEE (reference sequence). V lost 6 bases and J lost 7, with 16 bases in between. The CDR3 loop spans 13 amino acids. TCRdb re-called the RT-PCR reads with MiXCR, one entry per CDR3 protein. The repertoire holds fewer than 700,000 distinct CDR3 sequences, 10% to 15% seen once, with around 13% in the top ten. These data originate in a study of response to subunit inactivated influenza vaccine. This receptor was obtained from a man aged 50-60 years who received an inactivated influenza vaccine. The chain couples TRBV5-5 to TRBJ1-2; no clear D. Specimen: PBMCs from blood, collected 40 to 50 days after vaccination. The CDR3 sequence is CASNRPTVSGYTF. CDR3 DNA: TGTGCCAGCAACCGCCCGACGGTCTCTGGCTACACCTTC. Based on the CDR3 plus reference TRBV5-5 and TRBJ1-2, the full variable domain is DAGVTQSPTHLIKTRGQQVTLRCSPISGHKSVSWYQQVLGQGPQFIFQYYEKEERGRGNFPDRFSARQFPNYSSELNVNALLLGDSALYLCASNRPTVSGYTFGSGTRLTVV.